This TCR beta chain was captured in a study of OX40 agonist ivuxolimab in advanced cancers. Study summary: Patients treated during dose escalation were battling hepatocellular carcinoma, melanoma, renal cell or head and neck cancer. Prior therapy, whether anti-PD-1, anti-PD-L1 or anti-CTLA-4, was allowed, and roughly 44% had some.

Some clones are missing from TCRdb's copy, which holds only in-frame ones; the method was immunoSEQ multiplex PCR. The repertoire holds some 100,000 clones, nearly 90% seen once, with about 0.16% in the top ten. V gave up 5 bases and J gave up 3 bases; unmatched junction bases: 6. The germline CDR1 and CDR2 sequences are LNHDA and SQIVND (reference sequence). This CDR3 comprises 15 residues. In its sample, this clone was seen a few times. The sequencing here drew on CD4+ or CD8+ T cells sorted from blood, taken in a trial of the OX40 agonist ivuxolimab. This chain links TRBV19 with TRBJ2-3, with TRBD2 identical over 9 bases. The TCR was taken from an adult with an advanced solid tumor such as melanoma, head and neck, liver or kidney cancer. CDR3 protein: CASSLVAGATDTQYF. CDR3 bases: TGTGCCAGTAGTCTAGTAGCGGGGGCGACAGATACGCAGTATTTT.